The present TCR beta chain was sequenced within a study of OX40 agonist ivuxolimab in advanced cancers. Study-wide context: Three patients responded partially, comprising one with hepatocellular carcinoma and two with cutaneous melanoma. Overall study findings and caveats: The study observed clonal expansion of CD4+ and CD8+ blood T cells by week 6 at 0.1 to 3.0 mg/kg. Low clonal expansion, among the lowest seen, marked partial responders at 0.1-3.0 mg/kg.

Turning to this clone: Its target is unknown.

Baseline was the first blood sampling point, followed by cycle 4 day 1 and cycle 7 day 1. TCRdb's table, derived via immunoSEQ multiplex PCR, lists solely in-frame clones and lacks some. The repertoire has fewer than 85,000 clones, around 90% of them found once; the top ten carry 8.5% to 10%. This CDR3 contains 13 residues. Germline V gene sequence: CDR1 MGHRA, CDR2 YSYEKL. V was shortened by 3 bases and J by 4 bases, with 8 bases between the two germline ends. This sequence joins TRBV4-1 and TRBJ2-3; the D gene is possibly TRBD1 (5 bases). This sample comprised CD4+ or CD8+ T cells sorted from blood, obtained in a trial of the OX40 agonist ivuxolimab. The source is an adult with an advanced solid tumor such as melanoma, head and neck, liver or kidney cancer. For the CDR3, the DNA is TGCGCCAGCAGCCAGGAAGGGGCAGATACGCAGTATTTT. Residues: CASSQEGADTQYF.